This note documents a single TCR beta chain sequence. The antigen remains undetermined. This entry comes from a study of T cell responses to AZD1222 COVID-19 vaccine. Study results and caveats: Sampling captured repertoires only after the peak T cell response.

The length of the CDR3 is 15 residues. The germline V gene has CDR1 SGHDT and CDR2 YYEEEE. V lost 1 base, J lost 2 bases, and 13 bases lay in between. Measured with immunoSEQ multiplex PCR; TCRdb has only the in-frame clones, and not every one. Of about 99,000 clones in the sample, roughly 87% were seen once. The origin of this receptor is an adult in good health. The sample was peripheral blood, taken on day 0 of AZD1222 vaccination. The chain is built from TRBV5-6 and TRBJ2-7; tentatively, D is TRBD1 (6 bases). The CDR3 loop reads CASSLNPGTTYEQYF. The CDR3 DNA is TGTGCCAGCAGCTTGAACCCCGGGACAACCTACGAGCAGTACTTC.